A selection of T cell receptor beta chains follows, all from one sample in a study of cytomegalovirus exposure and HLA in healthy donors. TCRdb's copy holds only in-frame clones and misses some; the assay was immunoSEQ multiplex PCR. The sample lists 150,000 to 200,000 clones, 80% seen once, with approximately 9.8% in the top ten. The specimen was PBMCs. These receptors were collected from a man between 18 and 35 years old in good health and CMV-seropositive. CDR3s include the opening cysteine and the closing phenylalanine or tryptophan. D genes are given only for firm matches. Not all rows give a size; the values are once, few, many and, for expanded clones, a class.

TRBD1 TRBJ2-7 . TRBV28 CASSQGTEPYEQYF TGTGCCAGCAGCCAAGGGACAGAGCCCTACGAGCAGTACTTC
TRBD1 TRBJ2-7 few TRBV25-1 CATGTDSYEQYF TGTGCCACCGGGACAGACTCCTACGAGCAGTACTTC
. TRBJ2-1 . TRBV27 CASSFENSHNEQFF TGTGCCAGCAGTTTCGAGAACTCCCACAATGAGCAGTTCTTC
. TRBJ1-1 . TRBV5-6 CASSPRIRGTEAFF TGTGCCAGCAGCCCGCGAATTCGAGGCACTGAAGCTTTCTTT
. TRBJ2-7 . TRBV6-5 CASSLSGGDSYEQYF TGTGCCAGCAGTTTGAGCGGAGGGGACTCCTACGAGCAGTACTTC
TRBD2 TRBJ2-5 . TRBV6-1 CASSLSGVDQQYF TGTGCCAGCAGTCTTAGCGGGGTGGACCAGCAGTACTTC
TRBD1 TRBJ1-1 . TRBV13 CASSPTGQMNTEAFF TGTGCCAGCAGCCCGACAGGGCAGATGAACACTGAAGCTTTCTTT
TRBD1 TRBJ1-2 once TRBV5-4 CASSSRDRAYGYTF TGTGCCAGCAGCAGCCGGGACAGGGCCTATGGCTACACCTTC
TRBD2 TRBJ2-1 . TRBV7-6 CASSLARGTSYNEQFF TGTGCCAGCAGCTTAGCGCGGGGGACGTCCTACAATGAGCAGTTCTTC
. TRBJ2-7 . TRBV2 CASSERSYEQYF TGTGCCAGCAGTGAACGCTCCTACGAGCAGTACTTC
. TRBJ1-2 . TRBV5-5 CASSLGQAANYGYTF TGTGCCAGCAGCTTGGGCCAGGCAGCTAACTATGGCTACACCTTC
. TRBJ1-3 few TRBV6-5 CASSRQPISGNTIYF TGTGCCAGCAGTCGACAGCCTATTTCTGGAAACACCATATATTTT
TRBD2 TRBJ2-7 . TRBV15 CATSRGLVPSYEQYF TGTGCCACCAGCAGGGGACTAGTCCCCTCCTACGAGCAGTACTTC
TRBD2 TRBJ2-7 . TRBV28 CASSLGGRAGYEQYF TGTGCCAGCAGTTTAGGCGGGAGGGCCGGCTACGAGCAGTACTTC